This T cell receptor beta chain was captured in a study of OX40 agonist ivuxolimab in advanced cancers. On the study more broadly: The dose-escalation group included hepatocellular carcinoma, melanoma, renal cell carcinoma and head and neck cancer.

The repertoire was sequenced with immunoSEQ multiplex PCR; TCRdb's copy has only in-frame clones and lacks some. The sample records some 86,000 clones, 75% to 95% being singletons. Study results and limitations: CD4+ and CD8+ T cells in blood underwent clonal expansion by week 6 at 0.1 to 3.0 mg/kg.

A remark on this clone: Its target is not known.

This specimen was CD4+ or CD8+ T cells sorted from blood, taken in a trial of the OX40 agonist ivuxolimab. This TCR was recovered from an adult with an advanced solid tumor such as melanoma, head and neck, liver or kidney cancer.

CDR3 amino acids: CASSYEGRLENTIYF. The CDR3, as DNA: TGTGCCAGCAGTTACGAGGGACGCCTCGAAAACACCATATATTTT. The chain carries TRBV6-6 and TRBJ1-3; tentative D call: TRBD1 (5 bases). V lost 2 bases, J lost 6 bases, and 14 bases lay in between. The CDR3 contains 15 residues. Germline CDR1 MNHNY, CDR2 SVGAGI (reference sequence).